A selection of T cell receptor beta chains follows, all from one sample in a study of blood T cells in healthy people across ages. TCRdb itself ran the 5' RACE reads through MiXCR, one entry per CDR3 protein. Among 1.5 million to 1.8 million distinct CDR3 sequences listed, roughly 43% were seen once. Sequencing used blood. The receptor set was obtained from a young woman in good health. Each CDR3 is given with its conserved first and last residue. The D gene is left open where the match is weak. Clone size is shown for a subset of rows, as once, few, many or a class of expanded clone.

cdr3_nt cdr3_aa clone_size v_call cdr3_length j_call d_call
TGTGCCAGCAGGGTCGGACAGGGATTTGGGAATGAGCAGTACTTC CASRVGQGFGNEQYF NA TRBV3-1 15 TRBJ2-5 TRBD1
TGCAGCGCTGAACGGAGCCTTGCGAACACTGAAGCTTTTTTT CSAERSLANTEAFF NA TRBV29-1 14 TRBJ1-1 NA
TGTGCCAGCCGGGGGACTCGTAGCACAGATACGCAGTATTTT CASRGTRSTDTQYF few TRBV9 14 TRBJ2-3 NA
TGTGCCAGCAGCCAAGATCAAGATACGCAGTATTTT CASSQDQDTQYF NA TRBV4-2 12 TRBJ2-3 NA
TGTGCCAGCAGTCGCAGGGACAGGGGGCTGAGAAACACCACATATTTT CASSRRDRGLRNTTYF NA TRBV12-3/TRBV12-4 16 TRBJ1-3 TRBD1
TGTGCCAGTACCACCGGGACACAAAATCAGCCCCAGCATTTT CASTTGTQNQPQHF few TRBV28 14 TRBJ1-5 NA
TGCAGTGCTAGAGATTTGGCGGGAGGTGCCACACAATATACGCAGTATTTT CSARDLAGGATQYTQYF few TRBV20-1 17 TRBJ2-3 TRBD2
TGTGCCAGCAGCTCGACGGACAGGGGGTCGCCCCAGCATTTT CASSSTDRGSPQHF NA TRBV3-1 14 TRBJ1-5 TRBD1
TGTGCCAGCAGCCAACTAACAGGGGGCTATGGCTACACCTTC CASSQLTGGYGYTF NA TRBV3-1 14 TRBJ1-2 TRBD1
TGTGCCAGCAGCGTAGCCAAGAGCACAGATACGCAGTATTTT CASSVAKSTDTQYF few TRBV9 14 TRBJ2-3 NA
TGTGCCAGCAGTTTATCCTCGCGGGATTCTCCAGATACGCAGTATTTT CASSLSSRDSPDTQYF NA TRBV27 16 TRBJ2-3 NA
TGTGCCAGCAGCCAGGCTAGCGGCCTTCGGGAGCAGTACTTC CASSQASGLREQYF few TRBV3-1 14 TRBJ2-7 TRBD2
TGCGCCAGCAGCCAAGAATCGGGTGCCTATAATTCACCCCTCCACTTT CASSQESGAYNSPLHF few TRBV4-3 16 TRBJ1-6 NA
TGTGCCAGCAGCCAATTGGGACAGGGGGCACGGCAGCCCCAGCATTTT CASSQLGQGARQPQHF NA TRBV16 16 TRBJ1-5 TRBD1
TGTGCCAGCAGTTGCGGTCCTAGCGGATGCACAGATACGCAGTATTTT CASSCGPSGCTDTQYF once TRBV27 16 TRBJ2-3 TRBD2
TGTGCCAGCACAGGCAGATTAGCCAAAAACATTCAGTACTTC CASTGRLAKNIQYF NA TRBV6-2/TRBV6-3 14 TRBJ2-4 NA
TGCAGCGTTGCGGGGGAGGGCGGGTTCAATGAGCAGTACTTC CSVAGEGGFNEQYF NA TRBV29-1 14 TRBJ2-7 TRBD2
TGTGCCAGCAGTTTGGGGATAGGAACTGAAGCTTTCTTT CASSLGIGTEAFF NA TRBV27 13 TRBJ1-1 NA
TGCAGTGCTAGAGTAGCAACAGATACGCAGTATTTT CSARVATDTQYF NA TRBV20-1 12 TRBJ2-3 NA
TGTGCCAGCAGCCGCAGGGGGCCGAATGAAAAACTGTTTTTT CASSRRGPNEKLFF NA TRBV7-9 14 TRBJ1-4 TRBD1
TGCGCCAGCAGCTCCCGACTAGCAGGACGCACAGATACGCAGTATTTT CASSSRLAGRTDTQYF few TRBV5-1 16 TRBJ2-3 TRBD2
TGCGCCAGCAGCCAAGACCACTCTGGGGCCAACGTCCTGACTTTC CASSQDHSGANVLTF NA TRBV4-3 15 TRBJ2-6 NA
TGTGCCAGCACCCGCGACAGTGGGCGTAACAATGAGCAGTTCTTC CASTRDSGRNNEQFF NA TRBV27 15 TRBJ2-1 NA
TGCAGCGTTGACGGGGTCGGGGTTCCATATGGCTACACCTTC CSVDGVGVPYGYTF few TRBV29-1 14 TRBJ1-2 NA
TGCGCCAGCAGCCAAGTGGATAACCACGGCGCTGAAGCTTTCTTT CASSQVDNHGAEAFF NA TRBV4-3 15 TRBJ1-1 NA
TGTGCCAGCAGCTCGCTTAGACTCTACAATGAGCAGTTCTTC CASSSLRLYNEQFF NA TRBV3-1 14 TRBJ2-1 NA
TGTGCCAGCAAGGGTCTAGCGGGAGGGGACAATGAGCAGTACTTC CASKGLAGGDNEQYF NA TRBV28 15 TRBJ2-7 TRBD2
TGTGCCAGCAGTCGAGACAGGCGGTATTGGGAGCTGTTTTTT CASSRDRRYWELFF once TRBV6-2/TRBV6-3 14 TRBJ2-2 NA
TGCGCCAGCAGCCAAGTCCGAATCTCCTACAATGAGCAGTTCTTC CASSQVRISYNEQFF NA TRBV4-1 15 TRBJ2-1 NA
TGCGCCAGCAGCTTGGGCCTAGCTTGGGTCTACGAGCAGTACTTC CASSLGLAWVYEQYF NA TRBV5-1 15 TRBJ2-7 NA
TGTGCCAGCAGCTTAGGGGGGACAGGGGTCCAGCCCCAGCATTTT CASSLGGTGVQPQHF NA TRBV7-2 15 TRBJ1-5 TRBD1
TGTGCCAGCAGTCGACACGGGGCAGGCGATGACACCGGGGAGCTGTTTTTT CASSRHGAGDDTGELFF once TRBV6-1 17 TRBJ2-2 NA
TGTGCCAGCAGCCGACAGGGGAGGAATTCACCCCTCCACTTT CASSRQGRNSPLHF few TRBV14 14 TRBJ1-6 TRBD1
TGTGCCAGCAGCCCCTCGACCGGCGGTCTACATGAAGCTTTCTTT CASSPSTGGLHEAFF NA TRBV5-6 15 TRBJ1-1 NA